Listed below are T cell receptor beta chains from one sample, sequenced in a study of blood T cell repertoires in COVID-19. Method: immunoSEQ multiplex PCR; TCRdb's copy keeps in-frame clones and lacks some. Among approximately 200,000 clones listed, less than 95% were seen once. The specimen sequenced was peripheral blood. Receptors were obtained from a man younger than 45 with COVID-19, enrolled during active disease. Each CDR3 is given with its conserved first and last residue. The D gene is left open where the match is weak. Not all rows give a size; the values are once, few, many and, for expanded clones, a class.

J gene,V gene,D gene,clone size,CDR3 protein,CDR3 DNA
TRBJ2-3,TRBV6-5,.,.,CASSYSGRYNTDTQYF,TGTGCCAGCAGTTACTCGGGCCGTTACAACACAGATACGCAGTATTTT
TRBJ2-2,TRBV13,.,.,CASSLGSQQGRHTGELFF,TGTGCCAGCAGCTTAGGCTCCCAGCAGGGCCGTCACACCGGGGAGCTGTTTTTT
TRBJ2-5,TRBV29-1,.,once,CSVEGAGVMETQYF,TGCAGCGTTGAAGGTGCCGGGGTCATGGAGACCCAGTACTTC
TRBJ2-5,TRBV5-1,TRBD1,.,CASRETGLETQYF,TGCGCCAGCAGGGAGACAGGGTTGGAGACCCAGTACTTC
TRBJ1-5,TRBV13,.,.,CASSLGRRGGQPQHF,TGTGCCAGCAGCTTAGGCCGGAGAGGGGGTCAGCCCCAGCATTTT
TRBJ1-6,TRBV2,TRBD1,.,CASSATGQGVGSPLHF,TGTGCCAGCAGTGCAACTGGACAGGGGGTGGGTTCACCCCTCCACTTT
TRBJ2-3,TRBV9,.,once,CASSDPTGTSTDTQYF,TGTGCCAGCAGTGACCCGACAGGGACTAGCACAGATACGCAGTATTTT
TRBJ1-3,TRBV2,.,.,CASSWGQGVTSGNTIYF,TGTGCCAGCAGCTGGGGACAAGGAGTAACCTCTGGAAACACCATATATTTT
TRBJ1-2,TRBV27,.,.,CASSLRGAQGYTF,TGTGCCAGCAGTTTACGGGGGGCTCAAGGCTACACCTTC
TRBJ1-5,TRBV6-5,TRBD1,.,CASRNSGGQQPQHF,TGTGCCAGCAGGAATTCAGGGGGGCAGCAGCCCCAGCATTTT
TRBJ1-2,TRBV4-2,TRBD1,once,CASSQADRDYNGYTF,TGTGCCAGCAGCCAGGCGGACAGGGACTATAATGGCTACACCTTC
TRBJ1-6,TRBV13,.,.,CASSSTSTGNSPLHF,TGTGCCAGCAGCTCAACATCAACAGGAAATTCACCCCTCCACTTT
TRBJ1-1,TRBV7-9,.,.,CASSLVLGHAKGGTEAFF,TGTGCCAGCAGCTTAGTCCTGGGGCACGCGAAGGGTGGAACTGAAGCTTTCTTT
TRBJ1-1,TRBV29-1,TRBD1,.,CSVGQPMNTEAFF,TGCAGCGTGGGACAGCCCATGAACACTGAAGCTTTCTTT
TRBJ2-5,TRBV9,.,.,CASSPTGLTQETQYF,TGTGCCAGCAGCCCGACCGGACTCACTCAAGAGACCCAGTACTTC
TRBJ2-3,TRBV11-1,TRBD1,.,CASGTSTGEADTQYF,TGTGCCAGCGGCACCTCGACAGGGGAGGCAGATACGCAGTATTTT
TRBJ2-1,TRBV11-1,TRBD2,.,CASSLGTSVYNEQFF,TGTGCCAGCAGCTTAGGGACTAGCGTTTACAATGAGCAGTTCTTC
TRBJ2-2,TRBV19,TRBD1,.,CASTSGQGNTGELFF,TGTGCCAGTACCTCGGGACAGGGGAACACCGGGGAGCTGTTTTTT
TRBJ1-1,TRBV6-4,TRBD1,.,CASSLDRGSTEAFF,TGTGCCAGCAGTTTGGACAGGGGAAGCACTGAAGCTTTCTTT
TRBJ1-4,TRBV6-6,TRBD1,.,CASSPHLGTGVGTNEKLFF,TGTGCCAGCAGTCCCCACCTGGGGACAGGGGTGGGAACTAATGAAAAACTGTTTTTT
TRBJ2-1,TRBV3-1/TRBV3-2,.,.,CASGIYNEQFF,TGTGCCAGCGGCATCTACAATGAGCAGTTCTTC
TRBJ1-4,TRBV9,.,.,CASSVSPATNEKLFF,TGTGCCAGCAGCGTATCTCCCGCAACTAATGAAAAACTGTTTTTT
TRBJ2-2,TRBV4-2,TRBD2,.,CASSTAGGPDGELFF,TGTGCCAGCAGCACAGCGGGGGGGCCGGACGGGGAGCTGTTTTTT
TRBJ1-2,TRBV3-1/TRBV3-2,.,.,CASSRGFALYGYTF,TGTGCCAGCAGCCGAGGCTTCGCTCTCTATGGCTACACCTTC
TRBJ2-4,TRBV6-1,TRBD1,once,CASSERTGGEPWDF,TGTGCCAGCAGTGAACGGACAGGGGGGGAACCGTGGGACTTC
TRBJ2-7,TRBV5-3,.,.,CARRWRDSYSYEQYF,TGTGCCAGAAGGTGGAGGGACAGCTACTCCTACGAGCAGTACTTC
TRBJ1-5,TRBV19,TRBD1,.,CASSAPQGAGRQPQHF,TGTGCCAGTAGTGCACCCCAGGGGGCAGGGCGGCAGCCCCAGCATTTT
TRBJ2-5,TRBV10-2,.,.,CASLGGLNQETQYF,TGCGCCAGCCTGGGGGGACTCAATCAAGAGACCCAGTACTTC
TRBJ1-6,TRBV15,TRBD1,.,CAVRQGMDSPLHF,TGTGCCGTTCGACAGGGAATGGATTCACCCCTCCACTTT
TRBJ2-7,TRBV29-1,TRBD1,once,CSVDRGTGASYEQYF,TGCAGCGTTGATAGGGGGACAGGGGCCTCCTACGAGCAGTACTTC
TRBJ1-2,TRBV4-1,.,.,CASSQVYDRRYGYTF,TGCGCCAGCAGCCAAGTGTACGACAGACGTTATGGCTACACCTTC
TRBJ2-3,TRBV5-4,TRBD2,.,CASSKIPTSGGWADTQYF,TGTGCCAGCAGCAAAATCCCGACTAGCGGGGGGTGGGCAGATACGCAGTATTTT
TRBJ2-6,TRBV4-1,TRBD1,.,CASSTGTASGRGANVLTF,TGCGCCAGCAGCACAGGGACAGCCTCAGGGCGGGGGGCCAACGTCCTGACTTTC
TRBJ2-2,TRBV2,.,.,CASRGTHRTGELFF,TGTGCCAGCAGAGGGACACACCGGACCGGGGAGCTGTTTTTT
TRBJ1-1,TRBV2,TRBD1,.,CASQGQGASSAFF,TGTGCCAGCCAGGGACAGGGGGCGTCTTCAGCTTTCTTT
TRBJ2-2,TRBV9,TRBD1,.,CASSVGQGSNTGELFF,TGTGCCAGCAGCGTCGGACAGGGGTCGAACACCGGGGAGCTGTTTTTT
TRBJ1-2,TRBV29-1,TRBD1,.,CSVEGPGQGSYGYTF,TGCAGCGTTGAAGGGCCTGGACAGGGAAGCTATGGCTACACCTTC
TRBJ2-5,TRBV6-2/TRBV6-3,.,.,CASSYSIPRSAETQYF,TGTGCCAGCAGTTACTCGATACCTAGATCTGCGGAGACCCAGTACTTC
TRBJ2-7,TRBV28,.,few,CASSLLLHEQYF,TGTGCCAGCAGTTTACTTCTCCACGAGCAGTACTTC
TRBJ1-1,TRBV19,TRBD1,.,CASRPGTAVFEAFF,TGTGCCAGTAGACCAGGGACAGCGGTTTTCGAAGCTTTCTTT
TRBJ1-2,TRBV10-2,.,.,CASSPGGEGNGYTF,TGCGCCAGCAGCCCCGGGGGGGAAGGGAATGGCTACACCTTC
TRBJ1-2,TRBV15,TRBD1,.,CATSRGGGDRVNYGYTF,TGTGCCACCAGCAGAGGGGGAGGGGACAGGGTTAACTATGGCTACACCTTC
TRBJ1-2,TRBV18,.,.,CASSPPLGPYGYTF,TGTGCCAGCTCACCACCGCTGGGCCCCTATGGCTACACCTTC
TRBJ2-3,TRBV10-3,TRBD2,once,CAISESSGGGQDTQYF,TGTGCCATCAGTGAGTCCAGCGGGGGGGGCCAAGATACGCAGTATTTT
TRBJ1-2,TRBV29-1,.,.,CSVDGSRGYTF,TGCAGCGTTGATGGATCGAGGGGCTACACCTTC
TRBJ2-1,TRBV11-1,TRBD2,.,CASSPAAGGEQFF,TGTGCCAGCAGCCCCGCAGCGGGGGGTGAGCAGTTCTTC
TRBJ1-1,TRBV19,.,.,CASSISGRPNTEAFF,TGTGCCAGTAGTATAAGCGGGCGGCCGAACACTGAAGCTTTCTTT
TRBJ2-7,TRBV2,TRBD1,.,CASSEGQGSFYEQYF,TGTGCCAGCAGTGAAGGACAGGGCTCTTTCTACGAGCAGTACTTC
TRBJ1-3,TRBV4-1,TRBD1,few,CASSPPPGQKPGNTIYF,TGCGCCAGCAGCCCCCCCCCGGGACAGAAACCTGGAAACACCATATATTTT
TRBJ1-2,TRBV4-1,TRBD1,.,CASSQAYGQGGRGYTF,TGCGCCAGCAGCCAAGCTTACGGACAGGGGGGTAGAGGCTACACCTTC
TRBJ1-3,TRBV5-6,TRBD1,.,CASSFRGPGNTIYF,TGTGCCAGCAGCTTCAGGGGGCCTGGAAACACCATATATTTT
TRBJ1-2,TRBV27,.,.,CASSLMAGNYGYTF,TGTGCCAGCAGTTTAATGGCAGGAAACTATGGCTACACCTTC
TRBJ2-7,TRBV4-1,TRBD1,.,CASSQVIGGSYEQYF,TGCGCCAGCAGCCAAGTAATAGGGGGCTCGTACGAGCAGTACTTC
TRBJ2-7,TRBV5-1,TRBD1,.,CASRTGGGYEQYF,TGCGCCAGCAGGACAGGGGGCGGCTACGAGCAGTACTTC
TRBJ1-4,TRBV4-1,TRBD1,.,CASSAGLGQGSEKLFF,TGCGCCAGCAGCGCAGGACTCGGACAGGGAAGTGAAAAACTGTTTTTT